This T cell receptor (beta chain) was identified during a study of memory CD4+ T cells and cytomegalovirus serostatus. Single viable CD3+CD4+CD8-CD45RO+ cells were sorted as the memory CD4+ T cells. Study outcomes and limitations: Suggested: most of the CMV-linked TCR signature lies in CD4+ memory cells. Of approximately 150 reported CMV TCRbeta sequences, 67 were found in memory CD4+ repertoires. CMV serostatus prediction reached median AUC approximately 0.95, or 0.91 with US-trained model.

Germline-derived CDR1 and CDR2 are SNHLY and FYNNEI. The CDR3 is 14 amino acids. V was clipped by 7 bases and J by 4 bases, with 16 bases between them. As to this clone: As yet, its antigen is unknown.

Assay used: immunoSEQ multiplex PCR; TCRdb lists only in-frame clones, some missing. The data contain about 44,000 clones, around 76% of them singletons. The sequenced sample was memory CD4+ T cells from blood. The clonotype originates from an adult in good health and CMV-seronegative. The J gene is TRBJ1-2, the V gene TRBV2; D is ambiguous. CDR3 coding DNA: TGTGCCAGCACATATACAAAAGGCAGCTATGGCTACACCTTC. Translating gives CASTYTKGSYGYTF. The full variable domain, completed using reference TRBV2 and TRBJ1-2, is EPEVTQTPSHQVTQMGQEVILRCVPISNHLYFYWYRQILGQKVEFLVSFYNNEISEKSEIFDDQFSVERPDGSNFTLKIRSTKLEDSAMYFCASTYTKGSYGYTFGSGTRLTVV.